This T cell receptor beta chain emerged from a study of cytomegalovirus exposure and HLA in healthy donors. Trimming took off 6 bases at V and 2 bases at J, with 14 bases between the two ends. Germline V gene sequence: CDR1 KGHSH, CDR2 LQKENI. The CDR3 consists of 15 residues. The PCR contained 60 Vbeta and 13 Jbeta primers. Repertoires were generated with immunoSEQ multiplex PCR, while TCRdb's copy carries only in-frame clones and drops some. The sample carries 150,000 to 200,000 clones, about 80% recorded once. About this clone itself: The antigen remains unidentified.

Regarding the study as a whole: Beyond CMV serostatus, there was no information to go on about immune exposure.

The receptor's source is a man between 18 and 35 years old in good health and CMV-seropositive. Sequenced: PBMCs. The gene calls are TRBV18 and TRBJ1-5; D possibly corresponds to TRBD1 (6 bases). CDR3: CASSGPNRGNQPQHF. In DNA, the CDR3 is TGTGCCAGCTCTGGGCCCAACAGGGGCAATCAGCCCCAGCATTTT.